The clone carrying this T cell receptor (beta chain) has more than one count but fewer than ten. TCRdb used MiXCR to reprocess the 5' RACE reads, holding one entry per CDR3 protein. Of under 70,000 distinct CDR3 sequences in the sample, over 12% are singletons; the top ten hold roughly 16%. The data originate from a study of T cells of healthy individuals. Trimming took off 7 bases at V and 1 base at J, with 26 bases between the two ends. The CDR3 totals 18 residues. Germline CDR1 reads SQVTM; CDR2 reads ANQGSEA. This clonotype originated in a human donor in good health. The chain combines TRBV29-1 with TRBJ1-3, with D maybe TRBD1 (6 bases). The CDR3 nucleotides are TGCAGCGCCACGGGACACCGTAACCGTGGAGTTTCTGGAAACACCATATATTTT. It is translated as CSATGHRNRGVSGNTIYF.